This TCR beta chain comes out of a study of blood T cells in healthy people across ages. This clonotype came up once. The antigen is unknown. A junction end diverges from the germline sequence, so it may reflect a read error. PCR was performed a second time for about 6 to 11 cycles using a sample-barcoded 5' primer and a J-beta primer mix. Through a template-switch adaptor with 12 random nucleotides, each cDNA molecule received a tag. TCRdb fed the 5' RACE reads into MiXCR, producing one record per CDR3 protein. The sample has 1.5 million to 2 million distinct CDR3 sequences; approximately 40% are singletons. The germline V gene encodes CDR1 MDHEN and CDR2 SYDVKM. This CDR3 has 20 residues. Broader study findings: Significant beta diversity loss was already apparent by age roughly 43, declining roughly linearly. Naive CD4+ cells and diversity were both higher in long-lived donors than in aged donors. Investigators viewed diversity estimates from one million T cells as underestimates, the study reported.

The sequence was obtained from a human donor in good health. The chain carries TRBV28 and TRBJ2-1, with 10 positions matching TRBD2. Sequences were obtained from blood. The CDR3 DNA sequence: TGTGCCAGCGGTTTCCCTCGCGTTGAGCGGGGGGGCGGGCTAAGGAATGAGCAGTTCTTC. Its translation: CASGFPRVERGGGLRNEQFF.